This TCR beta chain derives from a study of blood T cell repertoires in COVID-19. In the study overall: Acute and convalescent COVID-19 specimens originated in the United States, Italy and Spain. From T cells, B-cell-depleted T cells, or PBMCs came the material, which was cDNA or gDNA.

Germline V gives CDR1 MNHEY, CDR2 SVGAGI. The CDR3 contains 14 residues. V shed 2 bases, J shed 10 bases, and the junction held 5 bases outside the gene matches. In the authors' methods: For nucleated cells, counts were estimated from reference gene primer amplification. Assay used: immunoSEQ multiplex PCR; TCRdb lists only in-frame clones, some missing. For V, J and clone size, that table is used; D and trimming come from the DNA. The sample holds about 36,000 clones, about 80% seen once. This chain links TRBV6-5 with TRBJ1-5, with 10 bases lining up with TRBD1. The sample was peripheral blood. The clonotype originates from a man aged 60 to 69 with active COVID-19. The CDR3 region is CASSYRGQGEPQHF. CDR3 bases: TGTGCCAGCAGTTACCGCGGACAGGGGGAACCCCAGCATTTT.